The clone carrying this TCR beta chain showed up just a few times. Antigen specificity is unknown. HTBI primers from iRepertoire and Arm-PCR of CDR3 regions yielded the TCR beta libraries. Under the authors' procedure: Overall, samples carried roughly 60 TRBV and 15 or so TRBJ segments. MiXCR was run by TCRdb on the multiplex PCR reads, yielding one entry per CDR3 protein. The V and J calls, along with clone size, are taken from TCRdb and not from the paper's own processing. The sample lists hundreds of thousands of distinct CDR3 sequences, about 15% seen once, with around 19% in the top ten. As for time point: newly diagnosed GD, antithyroid drugs for less than 3 months. From RNA extracted from PBMCs, the TCR library was made. This specimen belongs to a study of regulatory T cells in long-lasting Graves disease. Whole-study results and caveats: TRBV28, TRBJ1-2 and TRBJ2-5 emerged as the favored segments in persistent disease.

Germline loops: CDR1 LNHDA, CDR2 SQIVND (reference sequence). CDR3 size: 15 residues. Trimming stripped 3 bases from V and 6 bases from J, with 16 bases between. Another study also made use of these data, one on T cells in Graves' hyperthyroidism and ophthalmopathy. That publication notes: Most thyroid clonotypes expanded above 0.001 were also detected in blood.

The TCR originated in a woman aged 25 to 39 with Graves disease. This chain links TRBV19 with TRBJ2-3; D possibly matches TRBD1 or TRBD2 (5 bases each). This specimen consisted of peripheral blood mononuclear cells (PBMCs), obtained at new diagnosis, from a patient treated with antithyroid drugs. The CDR3 sequence is CASSMSAGTADTQYF. CDR3 nucleotides: TGTGCCAGTAGTATGTCAGCAGGGACGGCGGATACGCAGTATTTT.